This is a list of T cell receptor beta chains from one sample in a study of cytomegalovirus exposure and HLA in healthy donors. This table comes from immunoSEQ multiplex PCR, and its TCRdb copy is limited to in-frame clones, with some not included. The table lists roughly 73,000 clones. Specimen: PBMCs. The receptors were sampled from a man aged 45 to 65 in good health and CMV-seropositive. Each CDR3 is given with its conserved first and last residue. The D gene is left open where the match is weak.

j_call,v_call,d_call,cdr3_nt,cdr3_aa
TRBJ1-2,TRBV18,TRBD1,TGTGCCAGCTCACCACCGTCGGAAAGGGGGCGCGGGGGCTACACCTTC,CASSPPSERGRGGYTF
TRBJ1-5,TRBV2,NA,TGTGCCACACGACTTATGGGTAGCAATCAGCCCCAGCATTTT,CATRLMGSNQPQHF
TRBJ2-3,TRBV2,NA,TGTGCCACGAAATTAGATGTGAGCACAGATACGCAGTATTTT,CATKLDVSTDTQYF
TRBJ2-1,TRBV6-4,TRBD2,TGTGCCAGCAGTGACTCTAGCGGGGGGGCCAATGAGCAGTTCTTC,CASSDSSGGANEQFF
TRBJ2-5,TRBV4-2,NA,TGTGCCAGCAGCCTTACCGCCAGCGGGGACACCCAAGAGACCCAGTACTTC,CASSLTASGDTQETQYF
TRBJ2-3,TRBV30,TRBD1,TGTGCCTGGGGGACAGGGTACACAGATACGCAGTATTTT,CAWGTGYTDTQYF
TRBJ1-1,TRBV5-1,TRBD1,TGCGCCAGCAGGTTACTCCCGGGACAGTTGAACACTGAAGCTTTCTTT,CASRLLPGQLNTEAFF
TRBJ2-1,TRBV19,NA,TGTGCCAGTAGTATTAGCCCAGAACCTCTTACCAATGAGCAGTTCTTC,CASSISPEPLTNEQFF
TRBJ1-6,TRBV11-2,TRBD1,TGTGCCAGCAGCTCCTGGACAGGACTTAGCTCCTATAATTCACCCCTCCACTTT,CASSSWTGLSSYNSPLHF
TRBJ2-1,TRBV5-1,NA,TGCGCCAGCAGCTTGATGGCCTTCTCCTACAATGAGCAGTTCTTC,CASSLMAFSYNEQFF
TRBJ2-6,TRBV14,TRBD1,TGTGCCAGCAGCCCGGTAAGACCGGGACAGGGGGCGCCTGGGGCCAACGTCCTGACTTTC,CASSPVRPGQGAPGANVLTF
TRBJ1-2,TRBV11-2,NA,TGTGCCAGCAGCTTAAGTTCAGGGGCCTATGGCTACACCTTC,CASSLSSGAYGYTF
TRBJ2-1,TRBV7-9,TRBD2,TGTGCCAGCAGCTTCGTGGGGGGGGATGAGCAGTTCTTC,CASSFVGGDEQFF
TRBJ1-1,TRBV5-1,TRBD1,TGCGCCAGCAGCGTCGGGACAGCGGGGGAGAACACTGAAGCTTTCTTT,CASSVGTAGENTEAFF
TRBJ2-3,TRBV5-4,TRBD2,TGTGCCAGCAGCTTGCGGCGGGGGGCTCAGCTAACAGATACGCAGTATTTT,CASSLRRGAQLTDTQYF
TRBJ2-2,TRBV4-1,TRBD2,TGCGCCAGCAGCCAGCGACTAGCGGCAAACACCGGGGAGCTGTTTTTT,CASSQRLAANTGELFF
TRBJ2-5,TRBV4-1,TRBD1,TGCGCCAGCAGTCTACAGGGGGCACTGGGAGAGACCCAGTACTTC,CASSLQGALGETQYF
TRBJ1-2,TRBV10-3,NA,TGTGCCATCAGTGAGTCCAAGGAGGGCAAGTATGGCTACACCTTC,CAISESKEGKYGYTF
TRBJ1-5,TRBV30,NA,TGTGCCTGGAGTGTCAGTAGCAATCAGCCCCAGCATTTT,CAWSVSSNQPQHF
TRBJ1-1,TRBV28,NA,TGTGCCAGCAGTCCTGTTTCTACCTGGAACACTGAAGCTTTCTTT,CASSPVSTWNTEAFF
TRBJ2-5,TRBV7-2,NA,TGTGCCAGCACCTTCTTGGGGGGACAGCAAGAGACCCAGTACTTC,CASTFLGGQQETQYF
TRBJ1-2,TRBV6-5,TRBD1,TGTGCCAGCAGTCCCGAGGACAGGGCGAGGGGCTACACCTTC,CASSPEDRARGYTF
TRBJ2-5,TRBV7-8,NA,TGTGCCAGCAGCCCGGGACTTCAAGAGACCCAGTACTTC,CASSPGLQETQYF
TRBJ1-2,TRBV10-3,NA,TGTGCCATCAGTCTTAATCCTAACTATGGCTACACCTTC,CAISLNPNYGYTF
TRBJ1-2,TRBV10-3,TRBD1,TGTGCCTCGGCCTCGGGACAGGGACTCTATGGCTACACCTTC,CASASGQGLYGYTF
TRBJ2-4,TRBV2,NA,TGTGCCAGCAAAGGAGGCACCCCTAGAAACATTCAGTACTTC,CASKGGTPRNIQYF
TRBJ2-5,TRBV7-2,NA,TGTGCCAGCAGCTTAGCGAGGGACACCCTTAAGAAAGAGACCCAGTACTTC,CASSLARDTLKKETQYF
TRBJ1-2,TRBV18,NA,TGTGCCAGCTCGCCGGACGAGGGGGTCAACTATGGCTACACCTTC,CASSPDEGVNYGYTF
TRBJ2-5,TRBV9,TRBD2,TGTGCCAGCAGCCCACGGGGATGGATGCGGGGGGAGACCCAGTACTTC,CASSPRGWMRGETQYF
TRBJ1-2,TRBV4-2,NA,TGTGCCAGCAGCCAAGAGAGAGGGGGTTTTTTCTATGGCTACACCTTC,CASSQERGGFFYGYTF
TRBJ2-3,TRBV18,TRBD1,TGTGCCAGCTCACCCGGGACAGGGGCAGATACGCAGTATTTT,CASSPGTGADTQYF
TRBJ1-1,TRBV30,NA,TGTGCCTGGAGTTCCTCGGACACTGAAGCTTTCTTT,CAWSSSDTEAFF
TRBJ1-5,TRBV5-8,NA,TGTGCCAGCAGCTTGGGGGTAGGGGGAGATCAGCCCCAGCATTTT,CASSLGVGGDQPQHF
TRBJ2-2,TRBV27,NA,TGTGCCAGCAGTTTATCGACCGCGGCCGGGGAGCTGTTTTTT,CASSLSTAAGELFF
TRBJ1-2,TRBV7-9,NA,TGTGCCAGCAGCCCACGGGAACCTCCTTACACCTTC,CASSPREPPYTF
TRBJ1-2,TRBV19,TRBD1,TGTGCCAGTAGTATTAAACCCCTCACAGGGGCCTCTAACTATGGCTACACCTTC,CASSIKPLTGASNYGYTF
TRBJ2-1,TRBV6-1,TRBD1,TGTGCCAGCAGCTTAACAGGGGTCTATGAGCAGTTCTTC,CASSLTGVYEQFF
TRBJ2-5,TRBV7-2,TRBD1,TGTGCCAGCAGCTCCTTCAGGGACAGGGGGCGAGAGACCCAGTACTTC,CASSSFRDRGRETQYF
TRBJ1-2,TRBV5-1,TRBD1,TGCGCCAGCAGCGTTACCGGGACAGGGGGCACCGATAACTATGGCTACACCTTC,CASSVTGTGGTDNYGYTF
TRBJ1-1,TRBV9,TRBD1,TGTGCCAGCAGCGTAGAACCAGGGGGGTACACTGAAGCTTTCTTT,CASSVEPGGYTEAFF
TRBJ2-3,TRBV4-1,TRBD1,TGCGCCAGCAGCCAAGTAGACAGGGCGGATACGCAGTATTTT,CASSQVDRADTQYF
TRBJ2-7,TRBV29-1,NA,TGCAGCGTTGAAAAGGGGGAGCGAGCCTACGAGCAGTACTTC,CSVEKGERAYEQYF
TRBJ2-5,TRBV5-4,TRBD2,TGTGCCAGCAGCCGGAGCCCTAGCGGGGGGAAAGAGACCCAGTACTTC,CASSRSPSGGKETQYF
TRBJ1-2,TRBV5-8,NA,TGTGCCAGCAGCCTAAGACAGAGCCGTACCCTCTATGGCTACACCTTC,CASSLRQSRTLYGYTF
TRBJ1-2,TRBV7-9,TRBD1,TGTGCCAGCAGCTTAGAGGGACAGGGAAAGGGTGGCTACACCTTC,CASSLEGQGKGGYTF
TRBJ2-3,TRBV7-2,NA,TGTGCCAGCAGCTTGGAAGGGAGGACGGATACGCAGTATTTT,CASSLEGRTDTQYF
TRBJ2-5,TRBV7-2,NA,TGTGCCAGCAGCCTCTATGGAGAGACCCAGTACTTC,CASSLYGETQYF
TRBJ1-1,TRBV25-1,TRBD1,TGTGCCAGCATTCCGACAGGGGCACAAACTAACACTGAAGCTTTCTTT,CASIPTGAQTNTEAFF
TRBJ2-7,TRBV6-1,NA,TGTGCCAGCACCCTGACCTCCGAAGGGGCCTACGAGCAGTACTTC,CASTLTSEGAYEQYF
TRBJ2-3,TRBV11-2,NA,TGTGCCAGCAGCCCCCCGGGTCCGCAGTATTTT,CASSPPGPQYF
TRBJ1-4,TRBV30,NA,TGTGCCTGGAGTGTGGTCCAGGGGGAAAAACTGTTTTTT,CAWSVVQGEKLFF
TRBJ2-5,TRBV7-2,TRBD2,TGTGCCAGCAGCCCTTGGCGGGGGGAGAAAGAGACCCAGTACTTC,CASSPWRGEKETQYF
TRBJ2-2,TRBV12-5,NA,TGTGCTAGTGGTTTGCACTACACCGGGGAGCTGTTTTTT,CASGLHYTGELFF
TRBJ1-2,TRBV29-1,TRBD1,TGCAGCGTTCCGACAGGGGTATATGGCTACACCTTC,CSVPTGVYGYTF
TRBJ2-7,TRBV9,NA,TGTGCCAGCAGCCCGCGGACAGAAATTCCTCTTTACGAGCAGTACTTC,CASSPRTEIPLYEQYF
TRBJ1-6,TRBV7-3,NA,TGTGCCAGCAGCTTAGGGGGCGGTTCTAATTCACCCCTCCACTTT,CASSLGGGSNSPLHF
TRBJ2-7,TRBV4-2,NA,TGTGCCAGCAGCCAAAACCTGGACGGGACCTACGAGCAGTACTTC,CASSQNLDGTYEQYF